The sequence of this TCR beta chain was determined in a study of cytomegalovirus exposure and HLA in healthy donors. Trimming shortened V by 4 bases and J by 4 bases, and 10 bases separated the two germline ends. Germline-derived CDR1 and CDR2 are SGHNT and YENEEA. There are 13 residues in the CDR3. Use of 60 Vbeta and 13 Jbeta primers characterized the PCR. Sequencing was performed with immunoSEQ multiplex PCR; in TCRdb, only in-frame clones are kept and a portion is missing. The repertoire table contains 95,000 to 150,000 clones. The sample was PBMCs. The receptor was isolated from a man aged 18 to 29 in good health and CMV-seronegative. The gene calls are TRBV11-3 and TRBJ1-1; the D gene is possibly TRBD1 (6 bases). CDR3 nucleotides: TGTGCCAGCAGCTCGACAGGTTCCACTGAAGCTTTCTTT. Translated, it gives CASSSTGSTEAFF.